Detailed here is one T cell receptor beta chain. TCRdb's table, derived via immunoSEQ multiplex PCR, lists solely in-frame clones and lacks some. Here the sample spans more than 100,000 clones, 85% being singletons. The sample originates from a study of T cell responses to AZD1222 COVID-19 vaccine. Sequenced material: peripheral blood, taken 28 days after the second dose of the MenACWY control vaccine. The TCR comes from an adult who received the MenACWY meningococcal vaccine as a control.

CDR3 sequence: CASSFRQGKQSEQYF. CDR3 DNA: TGCGCCAGCAGCTTTCGACAGGGAAAACAGTCCGAGCAGTACTTC. The chain couples TRBV5-1 to TRBJ2-7; 7 bases fit TRBD1. In germline, CDR1 is SGHRS, CDR2 YFSETQ. J gave up 6 bases and V 2 bases, and 11 bases lay outside the gene matches. CDR3 length: 15 amino acids.